In this sample, the clone carrying this T cell receptor beta chain turned up many times. Its antigen is still unknown. The CDR3 sequence is 15 residues long. Per the germline V gene, CDR1 is MNHEY and CDR2 is SVGAGI. With 4 bases clipped from V and 2 bases from J, the junction kept 4 bases outside the gene matches. Primers used in a second PCR of about 6 to 11 cycles were a sample-barcoded 5' primer and a J-beta primer mix. Every sample gave at least 2.5 million paired-end reads containing CDR3. TCRdb re-analysed the 5' RACE reads in MiXCR, keeping a single row per CDR3 protein. The table records 850,000 or so distinct CDR3 sequences, more than 25% of them present only once. The data derive from a study of blood T cells in healthy people across ages. Regarding the study as a whole: TCR beta diversity, measured per million T cells, fell in a roughly linear way with age. Greater diversity and more naive CD4+ cells were seen in long-lived donors than in aged donors. CMV status of donors was unknown, possibly confounding expanded clonotype changes.

Material for sequencing was blood. J is TRBJ2-1 and V is TRBV6-5, with 8 bases matching TRBD2. This sequence originates from a woman over 75 in good health. The CDR3 coding sequence is TGTGCCAGCAGTTCTGTAGCGGGAACCTACAATGAGCAGTTCTTC. Its protein product is CASSSVAGTYNEQFF.